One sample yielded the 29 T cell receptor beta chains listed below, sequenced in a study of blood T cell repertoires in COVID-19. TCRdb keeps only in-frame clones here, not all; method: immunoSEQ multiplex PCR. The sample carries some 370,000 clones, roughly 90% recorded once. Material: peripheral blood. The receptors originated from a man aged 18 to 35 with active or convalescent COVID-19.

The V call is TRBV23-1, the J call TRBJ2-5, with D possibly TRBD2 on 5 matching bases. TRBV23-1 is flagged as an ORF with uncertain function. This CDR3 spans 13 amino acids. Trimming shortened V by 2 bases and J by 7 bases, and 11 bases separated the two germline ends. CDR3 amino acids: CASSQVNGRTQYF. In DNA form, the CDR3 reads TGCGCCAGCAGTCAAGTTAATGGGAGGACCCAGTACTTC.

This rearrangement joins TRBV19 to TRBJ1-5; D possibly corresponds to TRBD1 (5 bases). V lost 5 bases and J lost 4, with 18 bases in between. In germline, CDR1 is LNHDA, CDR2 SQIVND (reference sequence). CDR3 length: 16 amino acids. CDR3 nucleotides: TGTGCCAGTAGTCCGGGGGTTTGGCTACCGAATCAGCCCCAGCATTTT. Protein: CASSPGVWLPNQPQHF.

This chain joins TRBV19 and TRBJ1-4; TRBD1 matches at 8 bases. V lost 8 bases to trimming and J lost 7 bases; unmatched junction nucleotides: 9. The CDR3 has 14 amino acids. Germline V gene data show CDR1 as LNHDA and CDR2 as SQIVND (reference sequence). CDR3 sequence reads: CASSKTGAIEKLFF. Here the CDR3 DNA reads TGTGCCAGTTCAAAGACAGGGGCAATTGAAAAACTGTTTTTT.

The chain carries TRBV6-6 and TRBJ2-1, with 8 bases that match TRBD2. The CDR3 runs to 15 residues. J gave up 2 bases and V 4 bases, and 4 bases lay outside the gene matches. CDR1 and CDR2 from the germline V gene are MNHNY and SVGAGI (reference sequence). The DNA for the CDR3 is TGTGCCAGCAGTTGGGTTAGCGGGACCTACAATGAGCAGTTCTTC. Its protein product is CASSWVSGTYNEQFF.

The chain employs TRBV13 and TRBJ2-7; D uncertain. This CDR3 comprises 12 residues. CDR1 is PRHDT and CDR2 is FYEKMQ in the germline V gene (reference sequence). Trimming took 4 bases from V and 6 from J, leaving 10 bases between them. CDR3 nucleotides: TGTGCCAGCAGCTCCCCAGCTAGCGAGCAGTACTTC. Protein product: CASSSPASEQYF.

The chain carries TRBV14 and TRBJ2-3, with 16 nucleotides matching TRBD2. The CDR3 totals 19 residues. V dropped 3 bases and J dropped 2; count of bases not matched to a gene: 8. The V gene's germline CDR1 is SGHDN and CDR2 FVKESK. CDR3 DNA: TGTGCCAGCAGCCAGGATCCGGGACTAGCGGGGGGGCCCACAGATACGCAGTATTTT. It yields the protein CASSQDPGLAGGPTDTQYF.

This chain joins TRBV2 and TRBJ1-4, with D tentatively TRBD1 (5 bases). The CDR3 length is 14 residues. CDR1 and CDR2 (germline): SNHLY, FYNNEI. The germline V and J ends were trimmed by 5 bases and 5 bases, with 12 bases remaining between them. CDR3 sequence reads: CASSLQGGNEKLFF. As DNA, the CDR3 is TGTGCCAGCAGTCTCCAGGGAGGGAATGAAAAACTGTTTTTT.

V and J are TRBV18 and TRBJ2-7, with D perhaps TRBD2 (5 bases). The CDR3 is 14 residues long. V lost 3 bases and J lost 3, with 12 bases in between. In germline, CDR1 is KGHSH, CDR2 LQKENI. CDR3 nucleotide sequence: TGTGCCAGCTCACCTACCGACTACTACTACGAGCAGTACTTC. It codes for CASSPTDYYYEQYF.

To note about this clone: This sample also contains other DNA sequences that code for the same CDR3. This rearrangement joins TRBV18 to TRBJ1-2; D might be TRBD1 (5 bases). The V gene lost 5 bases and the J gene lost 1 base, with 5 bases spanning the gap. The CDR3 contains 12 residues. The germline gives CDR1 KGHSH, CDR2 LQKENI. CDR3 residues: CASSDSNYGYTF. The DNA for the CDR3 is TGTGCCAGCTCAGACAGTAACTATGGCTACACCTTC.

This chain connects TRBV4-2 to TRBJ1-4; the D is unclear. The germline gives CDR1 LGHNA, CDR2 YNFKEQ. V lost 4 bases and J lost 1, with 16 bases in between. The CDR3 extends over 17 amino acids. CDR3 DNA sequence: TGTGCCAGCAGCCCCCTCGGCGGGGTTGGAACTAATGAAAAACTGTTTTTT. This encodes CASSPLGGVGTNEKLFF.

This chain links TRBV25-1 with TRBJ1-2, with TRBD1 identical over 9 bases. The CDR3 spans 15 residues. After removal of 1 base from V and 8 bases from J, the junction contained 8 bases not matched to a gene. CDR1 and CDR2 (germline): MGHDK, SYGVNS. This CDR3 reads CASSESTGGIGGYTF. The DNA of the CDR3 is TGTGCCAGCAGTGAATCAACAGGGGGCATCGGAGGCTACACCTTC.

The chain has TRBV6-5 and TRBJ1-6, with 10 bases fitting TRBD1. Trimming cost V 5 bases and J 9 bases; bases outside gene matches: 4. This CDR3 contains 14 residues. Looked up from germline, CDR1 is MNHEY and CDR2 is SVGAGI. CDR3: CASSTGTGASPLHF. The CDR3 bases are TGTGCCAGCAGTACCGGGACAGGGGCTTCACCCCTCCACTTT.

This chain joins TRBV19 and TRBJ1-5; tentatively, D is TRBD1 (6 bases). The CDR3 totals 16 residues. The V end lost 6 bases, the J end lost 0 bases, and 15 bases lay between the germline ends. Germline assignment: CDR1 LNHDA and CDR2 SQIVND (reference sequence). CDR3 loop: CASRTDRPYSNQPQHF. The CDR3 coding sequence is TGTGCCAGTAGAACTGACAGGCCTTATAGCAATCAGCCCCAGCATTTT.

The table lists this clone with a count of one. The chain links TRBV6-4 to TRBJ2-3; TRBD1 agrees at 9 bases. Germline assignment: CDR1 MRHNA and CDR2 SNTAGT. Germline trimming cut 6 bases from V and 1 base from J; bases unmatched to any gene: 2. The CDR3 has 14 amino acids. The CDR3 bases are TGTGCCAGCAGGGGACAGGGCCGCACAGATACGCAGTATTTT. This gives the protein CASRGQGRTDTQYF.

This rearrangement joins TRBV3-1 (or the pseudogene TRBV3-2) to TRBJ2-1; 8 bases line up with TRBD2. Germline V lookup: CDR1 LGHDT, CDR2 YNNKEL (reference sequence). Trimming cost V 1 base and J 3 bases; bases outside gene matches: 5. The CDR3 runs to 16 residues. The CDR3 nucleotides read TGTGCCAGCAGCCAAGTAGGAGCGGGAGTCTACAATGAGCAGTTCTTC. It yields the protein CASSQVGAGVYNEQFF.

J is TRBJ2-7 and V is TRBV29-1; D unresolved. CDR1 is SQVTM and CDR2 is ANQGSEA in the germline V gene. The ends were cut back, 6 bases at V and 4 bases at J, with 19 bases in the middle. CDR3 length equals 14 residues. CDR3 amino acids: CSVNSGLLPYEQYF. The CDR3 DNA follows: TGCAGCGTGAACAGTGGCCTCCTACCGTACGAGCAGTACTTC.

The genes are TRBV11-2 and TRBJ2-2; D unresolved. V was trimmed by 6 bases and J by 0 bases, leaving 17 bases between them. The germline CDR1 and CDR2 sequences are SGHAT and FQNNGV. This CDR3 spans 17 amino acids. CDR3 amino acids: CASRPIPRRANTGELFF. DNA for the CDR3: TGTGCCAGCAGACCAATCCCCCGACGGGCGAACACCGGGGAGCTGTTTTTT.

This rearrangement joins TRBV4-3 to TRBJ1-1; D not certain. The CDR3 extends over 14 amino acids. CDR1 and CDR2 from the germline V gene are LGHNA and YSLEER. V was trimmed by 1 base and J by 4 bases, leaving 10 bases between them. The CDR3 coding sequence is TGCGCCAGCAGCCAAGGGGAGCTGGGCACTGAAGCTTTCTTT. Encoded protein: CASSQGELGTEAFF.

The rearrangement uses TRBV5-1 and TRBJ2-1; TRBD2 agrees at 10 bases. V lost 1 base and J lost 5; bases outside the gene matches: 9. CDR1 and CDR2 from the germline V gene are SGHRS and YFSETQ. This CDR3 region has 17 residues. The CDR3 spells CASSLTSGDQRDNEQFF. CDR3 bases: TGCGCCAGCAGCTTGACTAGCGGGGATCAGCGCGACAATGAGCAGTTCTTC.

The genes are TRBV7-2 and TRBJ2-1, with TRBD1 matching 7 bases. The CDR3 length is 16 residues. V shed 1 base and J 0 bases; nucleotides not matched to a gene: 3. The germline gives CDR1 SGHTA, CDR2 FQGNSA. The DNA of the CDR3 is TGTGCCAGCAGCTTAGTCAGGGGGAGCTCCTACAATGAGCAGTTCTTC. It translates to CASSLVRGSSYNEQFF.

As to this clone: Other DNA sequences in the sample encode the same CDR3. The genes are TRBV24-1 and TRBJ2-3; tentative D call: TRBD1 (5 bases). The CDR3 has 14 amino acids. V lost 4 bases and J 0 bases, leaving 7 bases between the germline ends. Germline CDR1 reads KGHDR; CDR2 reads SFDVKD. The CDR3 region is CATSDPGSTDTQYF. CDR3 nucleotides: TGTGCCACCAGTGACCCAGGGAGCACAGATACGCAGTATTTT.

CDR3 nucleotides: TGTGCCAGCAGGAGGACAGTAGGAACCTACGAGCAGTACTTC. As protein: CASRRTVGTYEQYF. The chain is built from TRBV11-2 and TRBJ2-7, with D possibly TRBD1 on 6 matching bases. V shed 6 bases and J shed 2 bases, with 14 bases lying between them. Per germline, CDR1 SGHAT and CDR2 FQNNGV. CDR3 length: 14 residues.

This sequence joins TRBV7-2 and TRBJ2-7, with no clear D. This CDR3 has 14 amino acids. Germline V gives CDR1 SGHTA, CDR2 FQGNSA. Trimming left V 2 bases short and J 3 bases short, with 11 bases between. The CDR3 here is CASSLFQNNYEQYF. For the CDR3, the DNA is TGTGCCAGCAGCTTATTCCAGAATAACTACGAGCAGTACTTC.

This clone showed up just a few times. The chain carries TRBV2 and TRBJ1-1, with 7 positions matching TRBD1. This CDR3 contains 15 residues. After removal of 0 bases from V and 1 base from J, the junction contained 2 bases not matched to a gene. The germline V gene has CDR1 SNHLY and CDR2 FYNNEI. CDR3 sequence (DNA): TGTGCCAGCAGTGAAGCACCAGGGGGGAACACTGAAGCTTTCTTT. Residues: CASSEAPGGNTEAFF.

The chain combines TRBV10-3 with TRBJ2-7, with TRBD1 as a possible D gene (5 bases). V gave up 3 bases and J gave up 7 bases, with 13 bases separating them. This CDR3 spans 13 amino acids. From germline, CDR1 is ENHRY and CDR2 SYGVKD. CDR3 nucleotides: TGTGCCATCAGTGAAGGGGTGTTACCGGAGCAGTACTTC. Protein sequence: CAISEGVLPEQYF.

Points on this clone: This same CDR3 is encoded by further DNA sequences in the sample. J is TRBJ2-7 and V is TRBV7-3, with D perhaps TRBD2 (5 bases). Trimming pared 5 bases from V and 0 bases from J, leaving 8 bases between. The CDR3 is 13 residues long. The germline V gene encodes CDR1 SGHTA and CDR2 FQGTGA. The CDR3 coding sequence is TGTGCCAGCAGCGCGGGTCTCTCCTACGAGCAGTACTTC. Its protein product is CASSAGLSYEQYF. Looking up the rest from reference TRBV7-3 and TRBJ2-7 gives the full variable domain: GAGVSQTPSNKVTEKGKYVELRCDPISGHTALYWYRQSLGQGPEFLIYFQGTGAADDSGLPNDRFFAVRPEGSVSTLKIQRTERGDSAVYLCASSAGLSYEQYFGPGTRLTVT.

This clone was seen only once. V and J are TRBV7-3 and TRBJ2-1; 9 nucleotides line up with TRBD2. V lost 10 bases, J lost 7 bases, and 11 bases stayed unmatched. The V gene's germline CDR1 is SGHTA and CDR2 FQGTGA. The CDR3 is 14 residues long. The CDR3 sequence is CATSRGRDSNEQFF. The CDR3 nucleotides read TGTGCCACTTCACGCGGGAGGGATAGTAATGAGCAGTTCTTC.

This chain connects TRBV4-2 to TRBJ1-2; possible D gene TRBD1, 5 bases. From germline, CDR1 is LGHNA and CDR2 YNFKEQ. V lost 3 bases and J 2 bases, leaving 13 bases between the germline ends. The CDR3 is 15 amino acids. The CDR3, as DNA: TGTGCCAGCAGCCAGGGTCGCGGGGGGAACTATGGCTACACCTTC. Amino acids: CASSQGRGGNYGYTF.

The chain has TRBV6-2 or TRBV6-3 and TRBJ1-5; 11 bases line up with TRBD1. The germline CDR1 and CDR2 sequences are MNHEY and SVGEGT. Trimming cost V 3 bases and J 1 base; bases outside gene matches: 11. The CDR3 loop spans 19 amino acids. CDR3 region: CASSYVGQGEWGSNQPQHF. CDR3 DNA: TGTGCCAGCAGTTATGTGGGACAGGGGGAGTGGGGCAGCAATCAGCCCCAGCATTTT.